This T cell receptor (beta chain) is drawn from a study of OX40 agonist ivuxolimab in advanced cancers. Looking at the study overall: Patients were dosed with the agonistic anti-OX40 (CD134) antibody ivuxolimab. Every 2 weeks, patients received ivuxolimab intravenously, dosed at 0.01 to 10 mg/kg.

Germline values: CDR1 KGHSH, CDR2 LQKENI. The ends were cut back, 4 bases at V and 5 bases at J, with 20 bases in the middle. CDR3 length equals 16 residues. This clone was seen more than once but under ten times. No antigen is known for it. Study-wide points: Some nonresponders also had low normalized T-cell clonal expansion. At doses 0.1 to 3.0 mg/kg, CD4+ and CD8+ clones expanded.

Repertoires were generated with immunoSEQ multiplex PCR, while TCRdb's copy carries only in-frame clones and drops some. The sample has tens of thousands of clones, approximately 91% seen once. Sequenced material: CD4+ or CD8+ T cells sorted from blood, taken in a trial of the OX40 agonist ivuxolimab. V is TRBV18 and J is TRBJ1-1; weak D call: TRBD1 (5 bases). The receptor's source is an adult with an advanced solid tumor such as melanoma, head and neck, liver or kidney cancer. The CDR3, as DNA: TGTGCCAGCTCACTGGGGCACACAGGAAGTGGGACTGAAGCTTTCTTT. Translation gives CASSLGHTGSGTEAFF.